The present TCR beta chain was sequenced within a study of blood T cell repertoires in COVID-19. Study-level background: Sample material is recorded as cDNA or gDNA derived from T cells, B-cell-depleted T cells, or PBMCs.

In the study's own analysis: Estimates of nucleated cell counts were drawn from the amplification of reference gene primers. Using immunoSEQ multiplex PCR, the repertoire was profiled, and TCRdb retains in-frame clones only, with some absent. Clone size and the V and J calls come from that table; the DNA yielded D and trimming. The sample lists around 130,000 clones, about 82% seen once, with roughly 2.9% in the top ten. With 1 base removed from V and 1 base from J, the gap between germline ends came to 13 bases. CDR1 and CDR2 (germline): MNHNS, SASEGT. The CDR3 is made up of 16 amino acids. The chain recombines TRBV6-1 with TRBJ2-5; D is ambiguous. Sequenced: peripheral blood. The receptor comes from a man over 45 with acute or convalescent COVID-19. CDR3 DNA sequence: TGTGCCAGCAGTGAAGGGGCGACCATGGGCCAAGAGACCCAGTACTTC. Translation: CASSEGATMGQETQYF.